Below, 18 T cell receptor beta chains from the same sample are listed, as sequenced in a study of cytomegalovirus exposure and HLA in healthy donors. Vbeta (60) and Jbeta (13) primers were used in the PCR. TCRdb's table, derived via immunoSEQ multiplex PCR, lists solely in-frame clones and lacks some. In the table there are 120,000 or so clones, more than 60% of which are singletons. The sequenced sample consisted of PBMCs. The receptors here all came from a woman aged 40 to 49 in good health and CMV-seropositive.

The rearrangement uses TRBV7-9 and TRBJ1-1; TRBD1 matches 7 bases. V gave up 7 bases and J gave up 3 bases; unmatched junction bases: 8. CDR3 length: 14 residues. Germline CDR1 is SEHNR and CDR2 is FQNEAQ (reference sequence). CDR3 bases: TGTGCCAGCAAAGACAGGGATTCCGACACTGAAGCTTTCTTT. Translating gives CASKDRDSDTEAFF.

The chain couples TRBV11-2 to TRBJ2-3, with D maybe TRBD2 (5 bases). From germline, CDR1 is SGHAT and CDR2 FQNNGV. This CDR3 spans 15 amino acids. The V end lost 1 base, the J end lost 1 base, and 9 bases lay between the germline ends. CDR3 sequence reads: CASSLGFSGTDTQYF. In nucleotides, the CDR3 is TGTGCCAGCAGCTTAGGGTTTAGCGGCACAGATACGCAGTATTTT.

A single count supports this clone. The chain couples TRBV6-7 to TRBJ2-5; 8 nucleotides match TRBD2. TRBV6-7 is classed as an ORF, of uncertain function. The length of the CDR3 is 13 residues. V lost 11 bases to trimming and J lost 4 bases; unmatched junction nucleotides: 9. This CDR3 is CAGERERLETQYF. CDR3 nucleotides: TGTGCCGGAGAGCGGGAGAGGCTAGAGACCCAGTACTTC.

The rearrangement joins TRBV19 to TRBJ1-1, with 8 positions matching TRBD1. The CDR3 extends over 16 amino acids. Germline trimming cut 4 bases from V and 0 bases from J; bases unmatched to any gene: 7. In germline, CDR1 is LNHDA, CDR2 SQIVND (reference sequence). Here the CDR3 DNA reads TGTGCCAGTAGTACGAGGACAGGGTTTATGAACACTGAAGCTTTCTTT. Amino acid sequence: CASSTRTGFMNTEAFF.

This clone occurred a few times. The J gene is TRBJ2-3, the V gene TRBV6-6; TRBD1 matches 7 bases. Trimming at V came to 5 bases and at J to 4 bases, leaving 6 bases not matched to a gene. Germline V gives CDR1 MNHNY, CDR2 SVGAGI (reference sequence). The CDR3 loop spans 14 amino acids. For the CDR3, the DNA is TGTGCCAGCAGTCGGACAGGCCCCGCAGATACGCAGTATTTT. Encoded protein: CASSRTGPADTQYF.

This CDR3 is CASALATPGRGEQFF. The CDR3, as DNA: TGTGCCAGCGCCCTCGCGACTCCTGGGCGGGGTGAGCAGTTCTTC. V is TRBV18 and J is TRBJ2-1; possible D gene TRBD2, 6 bases. Germline V CDR1 and CDR2: KGHSH, LQKENI. Trimming removed 8 bases at V and 9 bases at J, with 23 bases between. The CDR3 totals 15 residues.

This chain connects TRBV2 to TRBJ2-3; tentatively, D is TRBD2 (6 bases). There are 12 residues in the CDR3. Looked up from germline, CDR1 is SNHLY and CDR2 is FYNNEI. The germline V and J ends were trimmed by 6 bases and 6 bases, with 10 bases remaining between them. CDR3 coding DNA: TGTGCCAGCAGCAGCCTAGCGGATACGCAGTATTTT. The encoded protein is CASSSLADTQYF.

This chain connects TRBV29-1 to TRBJ2-7, with 8 bases matching TRBD1. V lost 8 bases to trimming and J lost 6 bases; unmatched junction nucleotides: 15. Looked up from germline, CDR1 is SQVTM and CDR2 is ANQGSEA. This CDR3 is 14 amino acids long. The CDR3 is CSFTALLQGGEQYF. The CDR3 nucleotides read TGCAGCTTCACCGCCCTCCTACAGGGGGGCGAGCAGTACTTC.

The chain joins TRBV5-1 to TRBJ1-6, with 10 bases lining up with TRBD1. The V and J ends lost 4 bases and 10 bases, in that order; junction bases with no gene match: 5. This CDR3 is built from 14 residues. From germline, CDR1 is SGHRS and CDR2 YFSETQ. CDR3 in DNA: TGCGCCAGCAGCCTCGGGACAGGGGTCTCACCCCTCCACTTT. It is translated as CASSLGTGVSPLHF.

The chain recombines TRBV7-2 with TRBJ1-1; tentative D call: TRBD1 (6 bases). With 10 bases removed from V and 3 bases from J, the gap between germline ends came to 15 bases. The CDR3 has 13 amino acids. Germline CDR1 reads SGHTA; CDR2 reads FQGNSA. This CDR3 is CAISTGFDTEAFF. The CDR3 DNA follows: TGTGCCATAAGTACAGGGTTTGACACTGAAGCTTTCTTT.

This chain links TRBV7-9 with TRBJ1-1, with D unclear. Germline V gives CDR1 SEHNR, CDR2 FQNEAQ (reference sequence). V lost 6 bases and J 4 bases, leaving 15 bases between the germline ends. This CDR3 has 14 residues. CDR3 protein: CASSTVGQGTEAFF. The CDR3 nucleotides read TGTGCCAGCAGTACAGTTGGCCAAGGCACTGAAGCTTTCTTT.

This clone showed up just once. The chain is built from TRBV9 and TRBJ1-1; no clear D gene. CDR1 is SGDLS, CDR2 YYNGEE, per germline. Trimming removed 7 bases at V and 6 bases at J, with 16 bases between. CDR3 length equals 13 residues. CDR3 in DNA: TGTGCCAGCCGCCCAGCGGGAGGGCCTGAAGCTTTCTTT. Translating it yields CASRPAGGPEAFF.

The chain is built from TRBV6-6 and TRBJ2-1; 11 nucleotides match TRBD2. This CDR3 is built from 14 residues. The germline V gene encodes CDR1 MNHNY and CDR2 SVGAGI (reference sequence). The junction had 0 bases not matched to a gene; V was cut back by 5 bases and J by 3 bases. The CDR3 region has the DNA TGTGCCAGCAGTACTAGCGGGAGCTACAATGAGCAGTTCTTC. Its protein is CASSTSGSYNEQFF.

A single count supports this clone. The chain employs TRBV5-6 and TRBJ2-7; tentative D call: TRBD1 (6 bases). The CDR3 contains 15 residues. Trimming left V 4 bases short and J 4 bases short, with 18 bases between. The germline gives CDR1 SGHDT, CDR2 YYEEEE. The CDR3: CASSRPGAASYEQYF. The CDR3 DNA follows: TGTGCCAGCAGCCGACCAGGGGCAGCTTCATACGAGCAGTACTTC.

This sequence joins TRBV7-8 and TRBJ2-7; TRBD1 is a possible D gene (6 bases). The CDR3 covers 13 residues. With 5 bases removed from V and 3 bases from J, the gap between germline ends came to 11 bases. Germline CDR1 SGHVS, CDR2 FQNEAQ. The CDR3 loop reads CASSRDTLYEQYF. The CDR3 DNA sequence: TGTGCCAGCAGCCGGGACACCCTCTACGAGCAGTACTTC.

The sample holds one count of this clone. CDR3 protein: CASSSGTGNEQYF. The DNA of the CDR3 is TGTGCCAGCAGTTCCGGGACAGGGAACGAGCAGTACTTC. The V gene is TRBV11-3, the J gene TRBJ2-7; 9 bases map to TRBD1. CDR1 SGHNT and CDR2 YENEEA come from the germline V gene. The V segment lost 6 bases and the J segment 5 bases; nucleotides outside the gene matches: 5. The CDR3 runs 13 residues.

This chain connects TRBV6-1 to TRBJ2-6, with 7 bases fitting TRBD1. The CDR3 length is 15 residues. V shed 7 bases and J 2 bases; nucleotides not matched to a gene: 5. Germline CDR1 reads MNHNS; CDR2 reads SASEGT. The CDR3 loop reads CASILQGTGANVLTF. For the CDR3, the DNA is TGTGCCAGCATATTACAGGGGACTGGGGCCAACGTCCTGACTTTC.

The J gene is TRBJ1-2, the V gene TRBV7-9; TRBD1 agrees at 7 bases. In germline, CDR1 is SEHNR, CDR2 FQNEAQ (reference sequence). The CDR3 is 13 amino acids. Germline trimming cut 4 bases from V and 6 bases from J; bases unmatched to any gene: 5. The CDR3: CASSSGQRDGYTF. The DNA for the CDR3 is TGTGCCAGCAGCTCGGGACAGCGGGATGGCTACACCTTC.